This TCR beta chain derives from a study of T cells in Graves' hyperthyroidism and ophthalmopathy. Study in general: At the time of initial diagnosis and before any treatment, peripheral blood was collected.

Germline-derived CDR1 and CDR2 are DFQATT and SNEGSKA (reference sequence). The CDR3 is 14 amino acids. Of note for this clonotype: The target antigen is unknown. At one end, the junction sequence differs from germline, possibly due to a read error.

The diagnostic basis comprised clinical symptoms, serum thyroxine and TRAb, thyroid ultrasound and orbital computed tomography. Study results and limitations: From stable hyperthyroidism, ophthalmopathy was separated by a 13 V-J model.

RNA transcripts yielded amplified TCR beta CDR3 regions. TCR CDR3 regions were first amplified by RT-PCR with HTBI primers. In TCRdb, the multiplex PCR reads were re-called with MiXCR into one record per CDR3 protein. The sample has approximately 690,000 distinct CDR3 sequences; around 21% are singletons. The sequence was obtained from a man between 25 and 39 years old with Graves' ophthalmopathy. The chain couples TRBV20-1 to TRBJ2-1; possibly TRBD2 for D (5 bases). The source material was blood. In DNA, the CDR3 is TGCAATGCTCAAACTAGGAGCATCTACAATGAGCAGTTCTTC. This codes for CNAQTRSIYNEQFF.